Each of the 28 T cell receptor beta chains below was sequenced from the same sample in a study of shared clonotypes between healthy human individuals. Profiling relied on immunoSEQ multiplex PCR, and the TCRdb table lists in-frame clones only, not all of them. This sample has 2 million to 2.5 million clones; roughly 92% occur once, and the top ten carry approximately 0.4%. The source material was naive CD4+ T cells from PBMCs. Subset indicated: CD45RA+ positively selected. These receptors all come from a man aged 18 to 29 in good health. Some clones in this sample may be carry-over from other donors' samples.

The chain links TRBV28 to TRBJ2-7; possible D gene TRBD2, 6 bases. V lost 3 bases and J 3 bases, leaving 30 bases between the germline ends. The CDR3 is 20 amino acids. From germline, CDR1 is MDHEN and CDR2 SYDVKM. Written as DNA, the CDR3 is TGTGCCAGCAGTTTTGGGAGTATTTTTGGGAGGCCCCTATCGGACTACGAGCAGTACTTC. Protein product: CASSFGSIFGRPLSDYEQYF.

A remark on this clone: The sample holds other DNA sequences that translate to the same CDR3. This chain joins TRBV7-2 and TRBJ2-3, with 11 positions matching TRBD1. The germline CDR1 and CDR2 sequences are SGHTA and FQGNSA. Trimming cost V 4 bases and J 4 bases; bases outside gene matches: 1. This CDR3 comprises 14 residues. The CDR3 loop reads CASSWDRGSDTQYF. In nucleotides, the CDR3 is TGTGCCAGCAGCTGGGACAGGGGGTCAGATACGCAGTATTTT.

V is TRBV27 and J is TRBJ2-1, with D unresolved. V lost 8 bases and J 2 bases, leaving 10 bases between the germline ends. The length of the CDR3 is 13 residues. Germline lookup yields CDR1 MNHEY and CDR2 SMNVEV (reference sequence). CDR3 in DNA: TGTGCCAGCCGGCCCGGAACCTACAATGAGCAGTTCTTC. It is translated as CASRPGTYNEQFF.

This clone was found a few times. V and J are TRBV11-2 and TRBJ2-1; TRBD1 or TRBD2 may be the D gene (6 bases each). Germline V gives CDR1 SGHAT, CDR2 FQNNGV. CDR3 length: 17 amino acids. The V gene lost 7 bases and the J gene lost 5 bases, with 24 bases spanning the gap. DNA for the CDR3: TGTGCCAGCAACCTACCCGGGGGCGCCGGGTCCAACAATGAGCAGTTCTTC. Protein sequence: CASNLPGGAGSNNEQFF.

The genes are TRBV5-1 and TRBJ1-2; weak D call: TRBD1 (5 bases). Looked up from germline, CDR1 is SGHRS and CDR2 is YFSETQ. The CDR3 length is 13 residues. Trimming shortened V by 4 bases and J by 8 bases, and 15 bases separated the two germline ends. This CDR3 is CASSRLEGAGYTF. The CDR3 DNA is TGCGCCAGCAGCAGACTTGAAGGGGCCGGCTACACCTTC.

V is TRBV6-1 and J is TRBJ2-5; D is undetermined. Trimming pared 6 bases from V and 5 bases from J, leaving 19 bases between. Germline V CDR1 and CDR2: MNHNS, SASEGT. The CDR3 contains 15 residues. CDR3 region: CASSVSGRGWETQYF. CDR3 sequence (DNA): TGTGCCAGCAGCGTTTCCGGTCGAGGATGGGAGACCCAGTACTTC.

The rearrangement joins TRBV4-2 to TRBJ2-7; no definite D call. Germline CDR1 is LGHNA and CDR2 is YNFKEQ. This CDR3 comprises 15 residues. V was clipped by 0 bases and J by 2 bases, with 11 bases between them. CDR3 in amino acids: CASSQDQAGPYEQYF. CDR3 nucleotide sequence: TGTGCCAGCAGCCAAGACCAGGCTGGCCCCTACGAGCAGTACTTC.

The CDR3 DNA is TGTGCCTGGAGTGAAACCCCCCTTGGTCTTACGCGGGGCTACACCTTC. Its protein is CAWSETPLGLTRGYTF. The genes are TRBV30 and TRBJ1-2; D uncertain. This CDR3 spans 16 amino acids. V lost 1 base, J lost 8 bases, and 23 bases lay in between. Germline V gene data show CDR1 as GTSNPN and CDR2 as SVGIG (reference sequence).

The table lists this clone with a count of one. J is TRBJ2-1 and V is TRBV7-6; possible D gene TRBD2, 6 bases. Germline V gene sequence: CDR1 SGHVS, CDR2 FNYEAQ. The CDR3 runs 16 residues. Trimming took off 5 bases at V and 1 base at J, with 15 bases between the two ends. The DNA for the CDR3 is TGTGCCAGCAGCCCAAGACTAGGCAGGTCCTACAATGAGCAGTTCTTC. Translated: CASSPRLGRSYNEQFF.

The CDR3 spells CAWDENRGRNQPQHF. The CDR3 DNA follows: TGTGCCTGGGACGAAAACAGGGGACGCAATCAGCCCCAGCATTTT. The rearrangement links TRBV30 to TRBJ1-5, with 7 positions matching TRBD1. The CDR3 loop spans 15 amino acids. CDR1 and CDR2 (germline): GTSNPN, SVGIG (reference sequence). Losses at the gene ends were 5 bases for V and 2 bases for J; bases not matched to a gene: 9.

V is TRBV28 and J is TRBJ1-1; possibly TRBD1 for D (6 bases). CDR3 size: 15 residues. Germline lookup yields CDR1 MDHEN and CDR2 SYDVKM. V shed 7 bases and J shed 1 base, with 16 bases lying between them. The CDR3 region is CASTNGGAGNTEAFF. The DNA of the CDR3 is TGTGCCAGCACCAATGGGGGGGCAGGGAACACTGAAGCTTTCTTT.

The chain employs TRBV5-3 and TRBJ1-6; the D gene is possibly TRBD1 (5 bases). TRBV5-3 is placed among ORFs of uncertain function. The CDR3 covers 16 residues. V lost 4 bases, J lost 7 bases, and 18 bases lay in between. The CDR3, as DNA: TGTGCCAGAAGCCACTATATCTCGGGGCTAAATTCACCCCTCCACTTT. This encodes CARSHYISGLNSPLHF.

The rearrangement links TRBV5-1 to TRBJ1-4; D may be TRBD1 (6 bases). This CDR3 spans 15 amino acids. Trimming took off 2 bases at V and 7 bases at J, with 15 bases between the two ends. Germline V lookup: CDR1 SGHRS, CDR2 YFSETQ. The CDR3 reads CASSLGSQGFEKLFF. The DNA for the CDR3 is TGCGCCAGCAGCTTAGGAAGCCAGGGGTTTGAAAAACTGTTTTTT.

Regarding this clone: Other DNA sequences from this sample encode an identical CDR3 as well. V and J are TRBV28 and TRBJ2-3; unclear D gene. The V end lost 6 bases, the J end lost 3 bases, and 7 bases lay between the germline ends. The CDR3 covers 12 residues. Germline lookup yields CDR1 MDHEN and CDR2 SYDVKM. The CDR3 loop reads CASSLGTDTQYF. As DNA, the CDR3 is TGTGCCAGCAGCCTTGGGACAGATACGCAGTATTTT.

Comments on this clone: This CDR3 is also generated by other DNA sequences in the sample. The chain is built from TRBV7-3 and TRBJ2-3, with no clear D. Germline values: CDR1 SGHTA, CDR2 FQGTGA. The CDR3 is 13 amino acids. The V gene lost 3 bases and the J gene lost 2 bases, with 6 bases spanning the gap. The CDR3 region is CASSLDTTDTQYF. The DNA of the CDR3 is TGTGCCAGCAGCTTGGATACCACAGATACGCAGTATTTT.

This clone was observed a single time. The identical CDR3 is also encoded by other nucleotide sequences in the sample. This chain joins TRBV4-2 and TRBJ2-7; D not resolved. The V end was cut by 1 base, the J end by 0 bases, with 4 bases between. This CDR3 spans 13 amino acids. Germline CDR1 is LGHNA and CDR2 is YNFKEQ. CDR3 sequence: CASSQGTSYEQYF. The CDR3 DNA reads as TGTGCCAGCAGCCAAGGGACCTCCTACGAGCAGTACTTC.

This clone was seen only once. The chain employs TRBV27 and TRBJ2-6; TRBD1 might be the D (5 bases). This CDR3 is built from 14 residues. V gave up 6 bases and J gave up 13 bases, with 19 bases separating them. CDR1 is MNHEY and CDR2 is SMNVEV in the germline V gene (reference sequence). The CDR3 protein is CASSTSGILKVLTF. The CDR3 nucleotides are TGTGCCAGCAGCACCTCAGGGATCCTAAAGGTCCTGACTTTC. Variable domain in full (rest from reference TRBV27 and TRBJ2-6): EAQVTQNPRYLITVTGKKLTVTCSQNMNHEYMSWYRQDPGLGLRQIYYSMNVEVTDKGDVPEGYKVSRKEKRNFPLILESPSPNQTSLYFCASSTSGILKVLTFGAGSRLTVL.

CDR3: CASSESRPAGGYEQYF. The CDR3 DNA is TGTGCCAGCAGTGAATCCCGCCCGGCAGGAGGCTACGAGCAGTACTTC. The chain recombines TRBV25-1 with TRBJ2-7, with D perhaps TRBD2 (5 bases). The CDR3 covers 16 residues. CDR1 and CDR2 from the germline V gene are MGHDK and SYGVNS. Deletions cut 1 base from V and 3 bases from J, with 16 bases between.

The genes are TRBV7-9 and TRBJ2-7; D remains ambiguous. CDR1 is SEHNR and CDR2 is FQNEAQ in the germline V gene (reference sequence). Trimming cost V 1 base and J 6 bases, with 7 bases left between them. The CDR3 totals 12 residues. The DNA for the CDR3 is TGTGCCAGCAGCTTAGAGCTCTCCGAGCAGTACTTC. Translation gives CASSLELSEQYF.

This clone has only one observation. The V gene is TRBV2, the J gene TRBJ2-2; 13 positions agree with TRBD2. The CDR3 runs to 16 residues. Trimming cost V 8 bases and J 6 bases; bases outside gene matches: 9. The germline V gene has CDR1 SNHLY and CDR2 FYNNEI. The CDR3 nucleotides read TGTGCCAGCGACGACCAGGGACTAGCGGGATCCGGGGAGCTGTTTTTT. Translation gives CASDDQGLAGSGELFF.

The rearrangement links TRBV11-2 to TRBJ1-1; D is unresolved. The CDR3 sequence is 14 residues long. Germline CDR1 reads SGHAT; CDR2 reads FQNNGV. The V end lost 1 base, the J end lost 4 bases, and 10 bases lay between the germline ends. The CDR3 sequence is CASSLGLAATEAFF. CDR3 nucleotide sequence: TGTGCCAGCAGCTTAGGCCTTGCGGCCACTGAAGCTTTCTTT.

The V and J genes are TRBV18 and TRBJ2-5; D not resolved. Germline CDR1 is KGHSH and CDR2 is LQKENI. There are 14 residues in the CDR3. Trimming took off 3 bases at V and 4 bases at J, with 12 bases between the two ends. The CDR3 nucleotides are TGTGCCAGCTCACCCGGCCTTGCACCAGAGACCCAGTACTTC. This sequence encodes CASSPGLAPETQYF. Looking up the rest from reference TRBV18 and TRBJ2-5 gives the full variable domain: NAGVMQNPRHLVRRRGQEARLRCSPMKGHSHVYWYRQLPEEGLKFMVYLQKENIIDESGMPKERFSAEFPKEGPSILRIQQVVRGDSAAYFCASSPGLAPETQYFGPGTRLLVL.

The rearrangement links TRBV6-1 to TRBJ1-5, with 9 bases that match TRBD1. V gave up 7 bases and J gave up 5 bases; unmatched junction bases: 6. In germline, CDR1 is MNHNS, CDR2 SASEGT. CDR3 length: 14 amino acids. The CDR3 spells CASTTGTGYQPQHF. In DNA, the CDR3 is TGTGCCAGCACTACCGGGACAGGGTATCAGCCCCAGCATTTT.

This clone came up a few times. V gene TRBV9 combines with J gene TRBJ1-1; D not certain. The CDR3 is 12 residues long. Between the trimmed V and J ends, which lost 3 bases and 3 bases, there was a span of 6 bases. Germline CDR1 is SGDLS and CDR2 is YYNGEE. The CDR3 region is CASSGLHTEAFF. Written as DNA, the CDR3 is TGTGCCAGCAGCGGACTCCACACTGAAGCTTTCTTT.

The V call is TRBV6-1, the J call TRBJ2-5; the match to TRBD2 covers 14 bases. The CDR3 has 16 residues. J was trimmed by 5 bases and V by 4 bases; bases with no gene match: 6. CDR1 and CDR2 (germline): MNHNS, SASEGT. The CDR3 region has the DNA TGTGCCAGCAGTGCCGGGACTAGCGGGAGCCGGGAGACCCAGTACTTC. This codes for CASSAGTSGSRETQYF.

This chain uses TRBV11-3 with TRBJ2-2; TRBD1 or TRBD2 may be the D gene (5 bases each). The CDR3 covers 15 residues. Germline CDR1 SGHNT, CDR2 YENEEA. Trimming pared 5 bases from V and 6 bases from J, leaving 16 bases between. The CDR3 reads CASSPWGAGPGELFF. CDR3 bases: TGTGCCAGCAGCCCCTGGGGCGCGGGCCCCGGGGAGCTGTTTTTT. The variable domain in full, with the rest retrieved from reference TRBV11-3 and TRBJ2-2, is EAGVVQSPRYKIIEKKQPVAFWCNPISGHNTLYWYLQNLGQGPELLIRYENEEAVDDSQLPKDRFSAERLKGVDSTLKIQPAELGDSAVYLCASSPWGAGPGELFFGEGSRLTVL.

The CDR3 loop reads CASRSGTGQEQYF. CDR3 in DNA: TGTGCCAGCAGATCCGGGACAGGGCAAGAGCAGTACTTC. The chain has TRBV28 and TRBJ2-7, with TRBD1 identical over 9 bases. The CDR3 is 13 residues long. V was pared by 6 bases and J by 7 bases, with 7 bases of the junction left unmatched. Germline V gene lookup returns CDR1 MDHEN and CDR2 SYDVKM.

V usage is TRBV19 and J usage is TRBJ1-1, with unresolved D. V was pared by 4 bases and J by 0 bases, with 12 bases between. The CDR3 totals 15 residues. Germline CDR1 is LNHDA and CDR2 is SQIVND (reference sequence). CDR3 nucleotide sequence: TGTGCCAGTAGTAGGTCCTTCCTTATGAACACTGAAGCTTTCTTT. Protein sequence: CASSRSFLMNTEAFF.